Below are 12 T cell receptor beta chains sequenced from a single sample in a study of T cell responses to AZD1222 COVID-19 vaccine. Repertoires were generated with immunoSEQ multiplex PCR, while TCRdb's copy carries only in-frame clones and drops some. In the table there are about 85,000 clones, 75% to 90% of which are singletons. Here the sequenced sample was peripheral blood, taken 28 days after the second AZD1222 dose. These receptors were obtained from an adult who received the AZD1222 COVID-19 vaccine.

The gene calls are TRBV4-1 and TRBJ2-3; unclear D gene. The CDR3 runs to 15 residues. Germline values: CDR1 MGHRA, CDR2 YSYEKL. Trimming removed 1 base at V and 2 bases at J, with 10 bases between. DNA for the CDR3: TGCGCCAGCAGCCAAGTCCGTCTTCTCACAGATACGCAGTATTTT. Translation gives CASSQVRLLTDTQYF.

The rearrangement uses TRBV19 and TRBJ2-2, with a tentative D call TRBD1 (6 bases). The CDR3 contains 16 residues. The ends were cut back, 9 bases at V and 1 base at J, with 18 bases in the middle. Germline assignment: CDR1 LNHDA and CDR2 SQIVND (reference sequence). The CDR3 here is CASRAWGRVNTGELFF. The CDR3 coding sequence is TGTGCCAGCCGCGCGTGGGGGCGGGTGAACACCGGGGAGCTGTTTTTT.

This chain joins TRBV28 and TRBJ2-7; the match to TRBD1 covers 8 bases. Trimming took 6 bases from V and 10 from J; bases not matched to a gene: 14. CDR1 is MDHEN, CDR2 SYDVKM, per germline. The CDR3 runs 14 residues. The CDR3 coding sequence is TGTGCCAGCAGCCGCGCTCAGGGGGCGGAACTACAGTACTTC. Encoded protein: CASSRAQGAELQYF. Full variable domain (outside the CDR3, taken from reference TRBV28 and TRBJ2-7): DVKVTQSSRYLVKRTGEKVFLECVQDMDHENMFWYRQDPGLGLRLIYFSYDVKMKEKGDIPEGYSVSREKKERFSLILESASTNQTSMYLCASSRAQGAELQYFGPGTRLTVT.

This chain uses TRBV15 with TRBJ1-1; 10 nucleotides align to TRBD1. V lost 3 bases to trimming and J lost 4 bases; unmatched junction nucleotides: 5. The germline V gene has CDR1 LNHNV and CDR2 YYDKDF (reference sequence). The CDR3 is made up of 15 amino acids. The CDR3 loop is CATSSPGQGGTEAFF. CDR3 DNA: TGTGCCACCAGCAGCCCCGGACAGGGGGGCACTGAAGCTTTCTTT.

The V and J genes are TRBV7-3 and TRBJ2-2, with a possible D match to TRBD2 (6 bases). This CDR3 comprises 15 residues. Germline CDR1 SGHTA, CDR2 FQGTGA. Trimming left V 3 bases short and J 2 bases short, with 10 bases between. The CDR3: CASSLGGVNTGELFF. The CDR3 nucleotides are TGTGCCAGCAGCTTGGGCGGGGTCAACACCGGGGAGCTGTTTTTT. Looking up the rest from reference TRBV7-3 and TRBJ2-2 gives the full variable domain: GAGVSQTPSNKVTEKGKYVELRCDPISGHTALYWYRQSLGQGPEFLIYFQGTGAADDSGLPNDRFFAVRPEGSVSTLKIQRTERGDSAVYLCASSLGGVNTGELFFGEGSRLTVL.

The chain has TRBV12-3 or TRBV12-4 and TRBJ1-6; no clear D gene. The CDR3 totals 13 residues. V was shortened by 6 bases and J by 7 bases, with 10 bases between the two germline ends. CDR3 sequence reads: CASSFKGNSPLHF. CDR3 DNA: TGTGCCAGCAGCTTCAAGGGAAATTCACCCCTCCACTTT.

This clone was observed a handful of times. The chain couples TRBV27 to TRBJ2-5; weak D call: TRBD1 (7 bases). Germline CDR1 is MNHEY and CDR2 is SMNVEV (reference sequence). The CDR3 length is 14 residues. With 5 bases removed from V and 5 bases from J, the gap between germline ends came to 15 bases. The CDR3 sequence: CASSPQTGRETQYF. The CDR3 nucleotides read TGTGCCAGCAGTCCCCAGACAGGGAGGGAGACCCAGTACTTC.

This chain connects TRBV23-1 to TRBJ2-2, with D tentatively TRBD1 (6 bases). TRBV23-1 counts as an open reading frame of uncertain function. V was trimmed by 1 base and J by 2 bases, leaving 11 bases between them. This CDR3 contains 16 residues. CDR3 coding DNA: TGCGCCAGCAGTCAATGCGAGGACAGTAACACCGGGGAGCTGTTTTTT. Its protein is CASSQCEDSNTGELFF.

The chain joins TRBV19 to TRBJ1-1, with D tentatively TRBD1 (5 bases). Germline V gene lookup returns CDR1 LNHDA and CDR2 SQIVND (reference sequence). V was pared by 3 bases and J by 1 base, with 6 bases between. The CDR3 totals 13 residues. The CDR3 here is CASSMRGNTEAFF. CDR3 sequence (DNA): TGTGCCAGTAGTATGAGGGGGAACACTGAAGCTTTCTTT.

The chain employs TRBV30 and TRBJ1-1; a possible D gene is TRBD1 (5 bases). The CDR3 is 12 amino acids. Germline assignment: CDR1 GTSNPN and CDR2 SVGIG (reference sequence). V lost 8 bases to trimming and J lost 1 base, with 11 bases between them. The CDR3 DNA reads as TGTGCCCGGGGGGGATGGAACACTGAAGCTTTCTTT. This encodes CARGGWNTEAFF.

The sample holds a few counts of this clone. The gene calls are TRBV20-1 and TRBJ2-1; D is possibly TRBD2 (5 bases). CDR1 is DFQATT, CDR2 SNEGSKA, per germline (reference sequence). V was pared by 3 bases and J by 4 bases, with 13 bases between. The CDR3 is made up of 14 amino acids. The DNA for the CDR3 is TGCAGTGCTAGTGAGGGAGTGGGGTACAATGAGCAGTTCTTC. This translates into CSASEGVGYNEQFF.

The rearrangement uses TRBV7-8 and TRBJ2-2; D possibly corresponds to TRBD2 (6 bases). This CDR3 is 15 amino acids long. Germline values: CDR1 SGHVS, CDR2 FQNEAQ. The V end lost 0 bases, the J end lost 6 bases, and 11 bases lay between the germline ends. CDR3 residues: CASSLAGGEPGELFF. For the CDR3, the DNA is TGTGCCAGCAGCTTAGCGGGAGGAGAGCCCGGGGAGCTGTTTTTT.